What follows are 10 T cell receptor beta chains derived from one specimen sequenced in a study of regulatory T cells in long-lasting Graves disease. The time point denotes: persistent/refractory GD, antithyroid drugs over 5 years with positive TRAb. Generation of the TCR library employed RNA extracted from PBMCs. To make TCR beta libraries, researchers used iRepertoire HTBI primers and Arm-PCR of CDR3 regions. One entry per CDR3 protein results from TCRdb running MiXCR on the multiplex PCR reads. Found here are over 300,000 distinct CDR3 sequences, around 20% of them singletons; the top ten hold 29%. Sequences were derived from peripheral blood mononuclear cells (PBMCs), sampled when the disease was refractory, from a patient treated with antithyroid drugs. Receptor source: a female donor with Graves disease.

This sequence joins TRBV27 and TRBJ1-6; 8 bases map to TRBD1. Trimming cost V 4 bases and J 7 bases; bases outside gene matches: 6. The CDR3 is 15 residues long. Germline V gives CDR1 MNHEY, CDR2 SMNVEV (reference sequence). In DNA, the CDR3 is TGTGCCAGCAGTTCAAACAGGGGGAGAAATTCACCCCTCCACTTT. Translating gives CASSSNRGRNSPLHF.

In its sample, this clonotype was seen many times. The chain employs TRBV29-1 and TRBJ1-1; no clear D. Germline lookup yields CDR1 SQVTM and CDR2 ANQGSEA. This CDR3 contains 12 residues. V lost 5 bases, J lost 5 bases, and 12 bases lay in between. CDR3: CSVRDTGTEAFF. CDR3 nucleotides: TGCAGCGTTCGTGATACGGGGACTGAAGCTTTCTTT.

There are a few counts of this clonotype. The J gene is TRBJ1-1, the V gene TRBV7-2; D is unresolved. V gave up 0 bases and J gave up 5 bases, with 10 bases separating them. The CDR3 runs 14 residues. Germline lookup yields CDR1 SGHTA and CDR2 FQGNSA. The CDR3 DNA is TGTGCCAGCAGCTTAGCGCTGGGTAGGACTGAAGCTTTCTTT. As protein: CASSLALGRTEAFF.

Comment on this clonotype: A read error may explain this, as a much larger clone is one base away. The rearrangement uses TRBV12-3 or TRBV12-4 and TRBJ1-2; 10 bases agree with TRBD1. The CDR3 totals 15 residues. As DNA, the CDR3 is TGTACCAGCAGTTTCCGACGACAGGGGGCCGGTGGCTACACCTTC. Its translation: CTSSFRRQGAGGYTF.

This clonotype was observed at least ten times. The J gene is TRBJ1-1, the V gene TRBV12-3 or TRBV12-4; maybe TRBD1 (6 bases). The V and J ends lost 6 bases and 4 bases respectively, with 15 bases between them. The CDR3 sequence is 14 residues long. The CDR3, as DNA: TGTGCCAGCAGCGATAGCGGGGGCGGCACTGAAGCTTTCTTT. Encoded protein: CASSDSGGGTEAFF.

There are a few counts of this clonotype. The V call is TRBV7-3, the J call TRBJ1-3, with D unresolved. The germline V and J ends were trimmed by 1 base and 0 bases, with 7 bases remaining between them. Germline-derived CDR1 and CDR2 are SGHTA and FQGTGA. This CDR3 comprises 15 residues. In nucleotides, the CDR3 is TGTGCCAGCAGCTTAAATGCCGGCTCTGGAAACACCATATATTTT. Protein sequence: CASSLNAGSGNTIYF. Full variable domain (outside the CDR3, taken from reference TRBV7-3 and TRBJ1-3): GAGVSQTPSNKVTEKGKYVELRCDPISGHTALYWYRQSLGQGPEFLIYFQGTGAADDSGLPNDRFFAVRPEGSVSTLKIQRTERGDSAVYLCASSLNAGSGNTIYFGEGSWLTVV.

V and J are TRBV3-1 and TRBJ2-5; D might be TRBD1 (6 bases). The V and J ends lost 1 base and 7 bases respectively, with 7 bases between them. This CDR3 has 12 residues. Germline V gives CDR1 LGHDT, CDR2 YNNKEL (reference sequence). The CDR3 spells CASSQGRGTQYF. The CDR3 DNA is TGTGCCAGCAGCCAAGGCAGGGGGACCCAGTACTTC.

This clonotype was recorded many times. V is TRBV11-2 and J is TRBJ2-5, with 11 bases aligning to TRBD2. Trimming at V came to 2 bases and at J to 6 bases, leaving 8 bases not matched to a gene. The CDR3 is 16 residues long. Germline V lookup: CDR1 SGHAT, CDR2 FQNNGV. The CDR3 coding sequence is TGTGCCAGCAGCTTAACTAGCGGGAGTCCGACAAAGACCCAGTACTTC. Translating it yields CASSLTSGSPTKTQYF.

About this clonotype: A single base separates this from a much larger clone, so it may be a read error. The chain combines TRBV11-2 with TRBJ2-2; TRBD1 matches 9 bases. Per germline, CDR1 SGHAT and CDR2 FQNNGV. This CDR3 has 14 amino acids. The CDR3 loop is CAGSHGTGTGELFF. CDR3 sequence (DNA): TGTGCCGGCAGCCACGGGACAGGGACCGGGGAGCTGTTTTTT. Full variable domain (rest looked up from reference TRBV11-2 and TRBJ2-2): EAGVAQSPRYKIIEKRQSVAFWCNPISGHATLYWYQQILGQGPKLLIQFQNNGVVDDSQLPKDRFSAERLKGVDSTLKIQPAKLEDSAVYLCAGSHGTGTGELFFGEGSRLTVL.

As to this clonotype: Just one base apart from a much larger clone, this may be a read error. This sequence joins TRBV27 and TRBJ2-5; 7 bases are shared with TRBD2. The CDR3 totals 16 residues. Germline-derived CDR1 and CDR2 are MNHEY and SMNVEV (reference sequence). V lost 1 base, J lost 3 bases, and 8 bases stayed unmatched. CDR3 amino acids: CASSLFVRTREETQYF. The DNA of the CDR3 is TGTGCCAGCAGTTTATTTGTTCGGACTAGAGAAGAGACCCAGTACTTC.